These 11 T cell receptor beta chains originate from one sample sequenced in a study of shared clonotypes between healthy human individuals. The table came from immunoSEQ multiplex PCR; TCRdb's copy has only in-frame clones and leaves some out. The sample yields roughly 2.6 million clones, approximately 90% seen once. The specimen was naive CD4+ T cells sorted from blood. Subset specified: CD45RA+ positively selected. These receptors originate from a man between 18 and 29 years old in good health.

CDR3 bases: TGTGCCAGCAGTCTCGGAACAGGGGGCAAGGCTTTCTTT. The encoded protein is CASSLGTGGKAFF. The chain is built from TRBV27 and TRBJ1-1; 9 bases align to TRBD1. Losses at the gene ends were 5 bases for V and 11 bases for J; bases not matched to a gene: 9. CDR1 is MNHEY and CDR2 is SMNVEV in the germline V gene (reference sequence). The CDR3 is 13 residues long.

In this sample, this clone turned up once. The chain uses TRBV9 and TRBJ2-1, with 8 bases lining up with TRBD2. Trimming took 5 bases from V and 9 from J; bases not matched to a gene: 13. The CDR3 is 15 residues long. CDR1 and CDR2 (germline): SGDLS, YYNGEE. The CDR3 nucleotides read TGTGCCAGCAGTGCACCGGGACTAGGTCCCATTGAGCAGTTCTTC. This translates into CASSAPGLGPIEQFF.

The V call is TRBV27, the J call TRBJ1-6, with 7 bases aligning to TRBD1. Trimming removed 6 bases from V and 0 bases from J; junction bases left unmatched: 5. The CDR3 extends over 16 amino acids. In germline, CDR1 is MNHEY, CDR2 SMNVEV (reference sequence). CDR3: CASRSTGSSYNSPLHF. The CDR3 region has the DNA TGTGCCAGCAGGTCGACAGGGAGCTCCTATAATTCACCCCTCCACTTT.

This clone was observed a handful of times. The chain couples TRBV2 to TRBJ1-1, with D perhaps matching TRBD1 (6 bases). This CDR3 region has 13 residues. Germline assignment: CDR1 SNHLY and CDR2 FYNNEI. V was trimmed by 6 bases and J by 0 bases, leaving 8 bases between them. The CDR3, as DNA: TGTGCCAGCAGATGGGACATGAACACTGAAGCTTTCTTT. Translating gives CASRWDMNTEAFF. Supplemented by reference TRBV2 and TRBJ1-1, the full variable domain reads EPEVTQTPSHQVTQMGQEVILRCVPISNHLYFYWYRQILGQKVEFLVSFYNNEISEKSEIFDDQFSVERPDGSNFTLKIRSTKLEDSAMYFCASRWDMNTEAFFGQGTRLTVV.

This rearrangement joins TRBV7-2 to TRBJ1-2; no definite D call. Trimming removed 1 base at V and 2 bases at J, with 8 bases between. Germline V CDR1 and CDR2: SGHTA, FQGNSA. This CDR3 has 14 amino acids. CDR3 protein: CASSLVRTNYGYTF. The CDR3 DNA is TGTGCCAGCAGCTTAGTTCGGACCAACTATGGCTACACCTTC.

CDR3 protein: CASSPREGGSGTEAFF. The CDR3 DNA reads TGTGCCAGCTCACCTAGGGAAGGGGGCAGCGGCACTGAAGCTTTCTTT. The chain carries TRBV18 and TRBJ1-1, with 7 bases lining up with TRBD1. Germline CDR1 reads KGHSH; CDR2 reads LQKENI. The CDR3 has 16 amino acids. Trimming cost V 3 bases and J 4 bases; bases outside gene matches: 11.

The chain recombines TRBV7-9 with TRBJ2-2, with TRBD2 matching 10 bases. V lost 6 bases to trimming and J lost 5 bases; unmatched junction nucleotides: 12. Germline values: CDR1 SEHNR, CDR2 FQNEAQ (reference sequence). This CDR3 region has 17 residues. CDR3 nucleotide sequence: TGTGCCAGCAGGGGGCTGGTAGCGGGAGGTCCTACCGGGGAGCTGTTTTTT. Protein product: CASRGLVAGGPTGELFF.

The V call is TRBV19, the J call TRBJ1-1; D not resolved. Germline V lookup: CDR1 LNHDA, CDR2 SQIVND (reference sequence). Trimming removed 5 bases at V and 1 base at J, with 8 bases between. CDR3 length: 13 residues. The CDR3 is CASSFSPNTEAFF. The CDR3 DNA follows: TGTGCCAGTAGTTTCTCCCCGAACACTGAAGCTTTCTTT.

The V gene is TRBV6-5, the J gene TRBJ1-4, with D maybe TRBD1 (6 bases). V was shortened by 4 bases and J by 2 bases, with 11 bases between the two germline ends. CDR3 length: 15 amino acids. Looked up from germline, CDR1 is MNHEY and CDR2 is SVGAGI. The CDR3 nucleotides read TGTGCCAGCAGTTCGGAGGGGGGGACTAATGAAAAACTGTTTTTT. Translating gives CASSSEGGTNEKLFF.

In its sample, this clone was seen once. The junction and the germline gene differ at one end; a read error may be behind it. This chain joins TRBV6-1 and TRBJ2-1; weak D call: TRBD1 (8 bases). Germline CDR1 reads MNHNS; CDR2 reads SASEGT. This CDR3 is 11 amino acids long. In nucleotides, the CDR3 is TGCAAAACAGGGGGGGAAAATGAGCAGTTCTTC. Its translation: CKTGGENEQFF.

This clone was counted only a few times. This chain links TRBV7-9 with TRBJ1-4; no definite D call. This CDR3 contains 15 residues. CDR1 and CDR2 (germline): SEHNR, FQNEAQ (reference sequence). The V end lost 6 bases, the J end lost 8 bases, and 19 bases lay between the germline ends. The CDR3 sequence: CASSYSTDGGEKLFF. CDR3 nucleotide sequence: TGTGCCAGCAGTTATTCGACGGACGGAGGCGAAAAACTGTTTTTT.